Included here is one T cell receptor (beta chain) sequence, with context. Treatment in this sample: around 19 received Ad26.COV2.S at low or high dose, single or two shots; 5 received placebo; per-sample allocation not given. Samples analyzed were those drawn on day 63 after the first vaccine or placebo injection. The data originate from a study of Ad26.COV2.S vaccination and SARS-CoV-2 variants. Measured with immunoSEQ multiplex PCR; TCRdb has only the in-frame clones, and not every one. The sample comprises over 450,000 clones, roughly nine tenths of which are singletons, and 1.5% to 2% rests with the top ten. This TCR was recovered from a person aged 18-65 years who received the Ad26.COV2.S COVID-19 vaccine or a placebo. Source: peripheral blood, taken in a trial of Ad26.COV2.S vaccine versus placebo.

The CDR3 coding sequence is TGCGCCAGCAGCCCCGCAACTACTAGCGGGAGAGAGAAAAACATTCAGTACTTC. Amino acid sequence: CASSPATTSGREKNIQYF. The rearrangement joins TRBV4-1 to TRBJ2-4; 11 nucleotides line up with TRBD2. The CDR3 runs 18 residues. Germline lookup yields CDR1 MGHRA and CDR2 YSYEKL. Trimming took 4 bases from V and 4 from J; bases not matched to a gene: 12.